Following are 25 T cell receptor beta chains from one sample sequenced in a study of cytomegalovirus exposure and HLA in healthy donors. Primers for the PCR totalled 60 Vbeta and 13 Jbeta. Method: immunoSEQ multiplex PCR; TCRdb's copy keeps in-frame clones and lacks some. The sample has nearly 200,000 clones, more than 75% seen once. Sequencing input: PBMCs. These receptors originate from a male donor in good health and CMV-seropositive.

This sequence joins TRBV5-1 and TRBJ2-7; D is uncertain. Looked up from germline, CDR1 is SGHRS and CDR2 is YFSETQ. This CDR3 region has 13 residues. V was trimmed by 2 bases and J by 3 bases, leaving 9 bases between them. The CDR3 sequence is CASSLSYFYEQYF. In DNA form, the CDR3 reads TGCGCCAGCAGCTTATCCTATTTCTACGAGCAGTACTTC. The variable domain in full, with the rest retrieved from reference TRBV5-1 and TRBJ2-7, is KAGVTQTPRYLIKTRGQQVTLSCSPISGHRSVSWYQQTPGQGLQFLFEYFSETQRNKGNFPGRFSGRQFSNSRSEMNVSTLELGDSALYLCASSLSYFYEQYFGPGTRLTVT.

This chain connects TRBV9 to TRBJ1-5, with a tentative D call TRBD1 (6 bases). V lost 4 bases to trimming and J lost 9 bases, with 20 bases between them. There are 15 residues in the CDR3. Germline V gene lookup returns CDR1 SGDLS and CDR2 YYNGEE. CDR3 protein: CASSRAGGGGAPQHF. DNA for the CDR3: TGTGCCAGCAGCCGAGCCGGGGGCGGGGGCGCGCCCCAGCATTTT.

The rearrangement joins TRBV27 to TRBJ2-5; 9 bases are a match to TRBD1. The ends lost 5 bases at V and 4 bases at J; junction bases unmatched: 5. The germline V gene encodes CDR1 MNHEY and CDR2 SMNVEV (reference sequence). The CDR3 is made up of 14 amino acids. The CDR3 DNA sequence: TGTGCCAGCAGTACAACAGGGGGCACAGAGACCCAGTACTTC. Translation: CASSTTGGTETQYF.

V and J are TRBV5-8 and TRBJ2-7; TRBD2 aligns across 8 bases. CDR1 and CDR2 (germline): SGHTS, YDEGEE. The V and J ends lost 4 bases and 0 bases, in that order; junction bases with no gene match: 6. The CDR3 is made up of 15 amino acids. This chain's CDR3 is CASSLSGGLSYEQYF. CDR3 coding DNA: TGTGCCAGCAGCCTATCGGGGGGGCTCTCCTACGAGCAGTACTTC.

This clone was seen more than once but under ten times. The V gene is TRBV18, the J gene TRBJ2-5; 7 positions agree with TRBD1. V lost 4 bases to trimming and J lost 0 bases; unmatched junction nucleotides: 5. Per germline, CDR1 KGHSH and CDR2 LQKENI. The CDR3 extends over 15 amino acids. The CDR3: CASSRDRLYQETQYF. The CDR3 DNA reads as TGTGCCAGCTCACGGGACAGATTATACCAAGAGACCCAGTACTTC.

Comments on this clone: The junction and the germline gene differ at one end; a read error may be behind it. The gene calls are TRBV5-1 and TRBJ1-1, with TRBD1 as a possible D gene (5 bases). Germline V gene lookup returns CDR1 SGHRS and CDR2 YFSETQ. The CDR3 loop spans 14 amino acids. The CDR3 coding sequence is TGTGCCAGCAGCCGGAGGGGTATGAACACTGAAGCTTTCTTT. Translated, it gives CASSRRGMNTEAFF. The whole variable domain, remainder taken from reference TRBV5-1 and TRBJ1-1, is KAGVTQTPRYLIKTRGQQVTLSCSPISGHRSVSWYQQTPGQGLQFLFEYFSETQRNKGNFPGRFSGRQFSNSRSEMNVSTLELGDSALYLCASSRRGMNTEAFFGQGTRLTVV.

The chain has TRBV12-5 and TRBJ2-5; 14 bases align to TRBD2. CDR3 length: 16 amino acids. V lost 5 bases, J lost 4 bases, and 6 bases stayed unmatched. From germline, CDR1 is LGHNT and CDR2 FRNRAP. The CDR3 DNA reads TGTGCTAGTGGTAATGGACTAGCGGGAGGTATAGAGACCCAGTACTTC. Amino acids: CASGNGLAGGIETQYF. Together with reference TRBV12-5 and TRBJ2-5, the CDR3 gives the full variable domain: DARVTQTPRHKVTEMGQEVTMRCQPILGHNTVFWYRQTMMQGLELLAYFRNRAPLDDSGMPKDRFSAEMPDATLATLKIQPSEPRDSAVYFCASGNGLAGGIETQYFGPGTRLLVL.

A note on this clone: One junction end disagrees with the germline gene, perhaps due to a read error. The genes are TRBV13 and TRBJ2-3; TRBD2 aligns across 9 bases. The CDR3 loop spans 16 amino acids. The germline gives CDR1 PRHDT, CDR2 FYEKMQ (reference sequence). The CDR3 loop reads CASSPQRGVSTDTHYF. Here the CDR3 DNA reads TGTGCCAGCAGCCCCCAGCGGGGGGTTAGCACAGATACGCATTATTTT.

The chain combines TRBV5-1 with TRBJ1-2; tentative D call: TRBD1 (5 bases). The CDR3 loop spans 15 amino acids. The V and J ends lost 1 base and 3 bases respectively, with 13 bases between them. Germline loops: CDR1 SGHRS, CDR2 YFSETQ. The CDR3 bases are TGCGCCAGCAGCTTGTCGGGGGGAAAGGACTATGGCTACACCTTC. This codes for CASSLSGGKDYGYTF. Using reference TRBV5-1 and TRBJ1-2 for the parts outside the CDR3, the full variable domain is KAGVTQTPRYLIKTRGQQVTLSCSPISGHRSVSWYQQTPGQGLQFLFEYFSETQRNKGNFPGRFSGRQFSNSRSEMNVSTLELGDSALYLCASSLSGGKDYGYTFGSGTRLTVV.

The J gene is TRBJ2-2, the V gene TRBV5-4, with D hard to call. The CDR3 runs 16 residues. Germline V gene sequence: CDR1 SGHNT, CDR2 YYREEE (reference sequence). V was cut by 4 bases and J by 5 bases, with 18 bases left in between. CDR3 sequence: CASSPQLNPRTGELFF. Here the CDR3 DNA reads TGTGCCAGCAGCCCCCAACTAAACCCGAGAACCGGGGAGCTGTTTTTT.

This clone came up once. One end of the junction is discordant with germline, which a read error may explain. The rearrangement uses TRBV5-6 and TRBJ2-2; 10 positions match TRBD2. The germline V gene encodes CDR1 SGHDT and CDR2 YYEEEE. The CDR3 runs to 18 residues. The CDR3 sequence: CAGRQLAGVNRNTGELFF. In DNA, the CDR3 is TGTGCCGGCAGGCAGCTAGCGGGAGTCAACCGGAACACCGGGGAGCTGTTTTTT. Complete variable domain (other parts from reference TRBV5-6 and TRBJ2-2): DAGVTQSPTHLIKTRGQQVTLRCSPKSGHDTVSWYQQALGQGPQFIFQYYEEEERQRGNFPDRFSGHQFPNYSSELNVNALLLGDSALYLCAGRQLAGVNRNTGELFFGEGSRLTVL.

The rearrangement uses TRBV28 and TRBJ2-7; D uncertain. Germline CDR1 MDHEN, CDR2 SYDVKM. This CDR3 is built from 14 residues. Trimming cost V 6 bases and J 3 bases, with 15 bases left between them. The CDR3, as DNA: TGTGCCAGCAGACAGACCCCCCCCCTCTACGAGCAGTACTTC. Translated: CASRQTPPLYEQYF.

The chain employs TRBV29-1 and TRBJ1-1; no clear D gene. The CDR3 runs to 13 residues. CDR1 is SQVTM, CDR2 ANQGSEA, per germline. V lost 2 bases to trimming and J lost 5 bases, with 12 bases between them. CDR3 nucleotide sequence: TGCAGCGTTGAAAGAGGGTACAAGACTGAAGCTTTCTTT. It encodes CSVERGYKTEAFF.

CDR3 amino acids: CASSSGTGLGGETQYF. The CDR3 DNA is TGTGCCAGCAGCTCCGGGACAGGGCTCGGGGGAGAGACCCAGTACTTC. The V call is TRBV5-6, the J call TRBJ2-5, with 9 bases matching TRBD1. Germline CDR1 is SGHDT and CDR2 is YYEEEE. Trimming cost V 3 bases and J 4 bases; bases outside gene matches: 10. The CDR3 has 16 residues.

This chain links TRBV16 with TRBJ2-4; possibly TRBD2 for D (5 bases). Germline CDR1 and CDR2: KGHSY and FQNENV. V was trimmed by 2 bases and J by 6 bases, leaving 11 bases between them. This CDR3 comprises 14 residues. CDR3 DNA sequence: TGTGCCAGCAGCCAAACCCGAGAGGGAAACATTCAGTACTTC. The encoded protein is CASSQTREGNIQYF. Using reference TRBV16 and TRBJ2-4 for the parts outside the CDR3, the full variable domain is GEEVAQTPKHLVRGEGQKAKLYCAPIKGHSYVFWYQQVLKNEFKFLISFQNENVFDETGMPKERFSAKCLPNSPCSLEIQATKLEDSAVYFCASSQTREGNIQYFGAGTRLSVL.

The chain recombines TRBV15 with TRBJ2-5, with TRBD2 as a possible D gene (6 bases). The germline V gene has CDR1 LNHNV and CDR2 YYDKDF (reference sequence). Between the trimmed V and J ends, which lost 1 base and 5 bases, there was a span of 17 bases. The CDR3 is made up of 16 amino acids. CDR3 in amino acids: CATSRGGVLPVETQYF. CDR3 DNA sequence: TGTGCCACCAGCAGAGGGGGGGTGTTGCCAGTGGAGACCCAGTACTTC.

CDR3: CASGTVNTEAFF. DNA for the CDR3: TGTGCCAGCGGGACAGTTAACACTGAAGCTTTCTTT. The J gene is TRBJ1-1, the V gene TRBV14; 7 bases map to TRBD1. The CDR3 sequence is 12 residues long. V was clipped by 8 bases and J by 2 bases; unmatched bases: 2. CDR1 is SGHDN and CDR2 is FVKESK in the germline V gene.

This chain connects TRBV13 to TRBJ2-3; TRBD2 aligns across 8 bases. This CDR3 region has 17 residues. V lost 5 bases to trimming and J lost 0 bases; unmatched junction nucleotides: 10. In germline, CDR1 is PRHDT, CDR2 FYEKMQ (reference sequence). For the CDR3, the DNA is TGTGCCAGCAGCCCCCCCGGCGGGAGGCGGAGCACAGATACGCAGTATTTT. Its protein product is CASSPPGGRRSTDTQYF.

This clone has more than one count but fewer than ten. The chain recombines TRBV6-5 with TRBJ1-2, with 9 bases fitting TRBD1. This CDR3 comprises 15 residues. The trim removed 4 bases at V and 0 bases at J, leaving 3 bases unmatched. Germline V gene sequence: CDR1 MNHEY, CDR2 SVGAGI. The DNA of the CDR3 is TGTGCCAGCAGTTCTGGGACAGGGCCTAACTATGGCTACACCTTC. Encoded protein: CASSSGTGPNYGYTF.

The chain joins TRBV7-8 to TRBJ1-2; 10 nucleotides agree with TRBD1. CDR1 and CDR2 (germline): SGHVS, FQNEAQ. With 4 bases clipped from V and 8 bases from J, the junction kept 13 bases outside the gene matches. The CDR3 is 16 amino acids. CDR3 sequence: CASSSRQGAGPGGYTF. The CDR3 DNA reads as TGTGCCAGCAGCTCACGACAGGGGGCGGGCCCTGGCGGCTACACCTTC.

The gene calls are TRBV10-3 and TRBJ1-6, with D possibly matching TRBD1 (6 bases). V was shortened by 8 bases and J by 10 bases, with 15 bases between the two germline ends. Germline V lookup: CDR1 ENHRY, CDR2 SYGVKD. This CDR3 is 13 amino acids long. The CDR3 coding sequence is TGTGCCATCGGGGCAGGGGCAGGATCACCCCTCCACTTT. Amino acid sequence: CAIGAGAGSPLHF.

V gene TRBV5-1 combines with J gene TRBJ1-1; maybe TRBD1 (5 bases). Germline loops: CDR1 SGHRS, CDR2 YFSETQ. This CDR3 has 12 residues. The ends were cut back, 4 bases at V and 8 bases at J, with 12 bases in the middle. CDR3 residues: CASSGAMGEAFF. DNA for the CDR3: TGCGCCAGCAGCGGGGCGATGGGGGAAGCTTTCTTT.

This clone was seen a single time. The CDR3 region is CASSFLRDRDTAFF. The CDR3 DNA reads TGTGCCAGCTCATTTCTCCGGGACAGGGACACGGCTTTCTTT. The gene calls are TRBV18 and TRBJ1-1; 9 bases are a match to TRBD1. The length of the CDR3 is 14 residues. Germline V gives CDR1 KGHSH, CDR2 LQKENI. V was clipped by 5 bases and J by 11 bases; unmatched bases: 12. Combining the CDR3 with reference TRBV18 and TRBJ1-1 gives the whole variable domain NAGVMQNPRHLVRRRGQEARLRCSPMKGHSHVYWYRQLPEEGLKFMVYLQKENIIDESGMPKERFSAEFPKEGPSILRIQQVVRGDSAAYFCASSFLRDRDTAFFGQGTRLTVV.

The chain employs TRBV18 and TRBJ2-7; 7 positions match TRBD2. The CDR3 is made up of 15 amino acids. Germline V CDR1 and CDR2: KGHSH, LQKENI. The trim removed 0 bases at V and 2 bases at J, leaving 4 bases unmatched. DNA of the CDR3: TGTGCCAGCTCACCACCGGGACTAACAACCTACGAGCAGTACTTC. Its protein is CASSPPGLTTYEQYF. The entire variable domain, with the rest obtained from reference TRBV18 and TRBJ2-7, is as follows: NAGVMQNPRHLVRRRGQEARLRCSPMKGHSHVYWYRQLPEEGLKFMVYLQKENIIDESGMPKERFSAEFPKEGPSILRIQQVVRGDSAAYFCASSPPGLTTYEQYFGPGTRLTVT.

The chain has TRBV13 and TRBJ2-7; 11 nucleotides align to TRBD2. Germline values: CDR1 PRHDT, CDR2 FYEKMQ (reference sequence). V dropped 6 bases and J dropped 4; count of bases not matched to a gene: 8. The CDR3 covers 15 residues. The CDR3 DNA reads TGTGCCAGCAGTAGGATAGCGGGGGGGCGATACGAGCAGTACTTC. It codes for CASSRIAGGRYEQYF. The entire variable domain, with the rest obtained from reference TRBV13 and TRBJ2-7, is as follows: AAGVIQSPRHLIKEKRETATLKCYPIPRHDTVYWYQQGPGQDPQFLISFYEKMQSDKGSIPDRFSAQQFSDYHSELNMSSLELGDSALYFCASSRIAGGRYEQYFGPGTRLTVT.